This TCR beta chain is drawn from a study of shared clonotypes between healthy human individuals. Background on the study: The cohort had a couple of women and three men, ages 18 to 49. Regarding the study as a whole: Richness estimates generally favored naive over memory subsets. Genetic and exposure-history diversity was limited by the few donors.

CD45RO-negative, CCR7-positively selected cells formed the naive CD8 fraction, excluding terminally differentiated effector memory CD45RA+ cells. Caucasian adults residing in Nashville, Tennessee made up all the donors. Here immunoSEQ multiplex PCR was the method, and the copy in TCRdb shows in-frame clones only, minus some. The sample carries about 590,000 clones, nearly 97% recorded once. CDR1 is MNHNY and CDR2 is SVGAGI in the germline V gene (reference sequence). Trimming left V 5 bases short and J 1 base short, with 9 bases between. The CDR3 has 14 amino acids. Regarding this clone: Its antigen is unidentified.

The source material was naive CD8+ T cells sorted from blood. The J gene is TRBJ1-5, the V gene TRBV6-6, with D possibly matching TRBD1 (5 bases). This TCR came from a woman in her twenties or thirties in good health. CDR3 bases: TGTGCCAGCAGTAACGACAGAAGCAATCAGCCCCAGCATTTT. The encoded protein is CASSNDRSNQPQHF.